The table lists the clone carrying this TCR beta chain with a few counts. Its target is unknown. Germline CDR1 reads LNHDA; CDR2 reads SQIVND (reference sequence). V was trimmed by 2 bases and J by 7 bases, leaving 21 bases between them. The CDR3 covers 16 residues. This PCR relied on a set of 60 Vbeta primers and 13 Jbeta primers. Assay: immunoSEQ multiplex PCR; the TCRdb copy retains only in-frame clones and omits some. The sample yields about 130,000 clones, roughly 83% seen once. This sample was taken from a study of cytomegalovirus exposure and HLA in healthy donors. Regarding the study as a whole: Analysis performed later found about 17,000 TCR beta sequences associated with HLA alleles at 0.05 false discovery rate.

Source material: PBMCs. The rearrangement uses TRBV19 and TRBJ2-7, with a tentative D call TRBD2 (6 bases). This sequence was found in a girl aged 2 to 10 in good health and CMV-seronegative. In nucleotides, the CDR3 is TGTGCCAGTAGTATACGGGGTGACGGGGGAATGAGAGAGCAGTACTTC. Translation: CASSIRGDGGMREQYF.